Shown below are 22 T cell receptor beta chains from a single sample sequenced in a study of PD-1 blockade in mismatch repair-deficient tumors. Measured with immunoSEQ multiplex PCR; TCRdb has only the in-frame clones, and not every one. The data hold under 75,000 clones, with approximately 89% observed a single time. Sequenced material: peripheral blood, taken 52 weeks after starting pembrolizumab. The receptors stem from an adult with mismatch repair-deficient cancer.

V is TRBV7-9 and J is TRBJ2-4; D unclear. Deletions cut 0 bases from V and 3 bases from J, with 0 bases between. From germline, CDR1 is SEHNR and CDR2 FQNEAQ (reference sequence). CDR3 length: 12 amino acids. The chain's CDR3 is CASSLAKNIQYF. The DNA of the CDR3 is TGTGCCAGCAGCTTAGCCAAAAACATTCAGTACTTC.

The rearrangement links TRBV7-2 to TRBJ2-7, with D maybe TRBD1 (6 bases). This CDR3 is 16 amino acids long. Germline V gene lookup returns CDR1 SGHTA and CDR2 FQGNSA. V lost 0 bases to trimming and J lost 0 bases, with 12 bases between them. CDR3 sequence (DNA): TGTGCCAGCAGCTTAGCGCCCACAGGGCACTCCTACGAGCAGTACTTC. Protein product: CASSLAPTGHSYEQYF.

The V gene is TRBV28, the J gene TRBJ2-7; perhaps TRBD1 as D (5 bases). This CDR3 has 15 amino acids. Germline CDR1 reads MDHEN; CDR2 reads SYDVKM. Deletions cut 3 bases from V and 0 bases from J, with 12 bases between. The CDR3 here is CASSFRRDYSYEQYF. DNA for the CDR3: TGTGCCAGCAGTTTTCGCAGGGATTACTCCTACGAGCAGTACTTC.

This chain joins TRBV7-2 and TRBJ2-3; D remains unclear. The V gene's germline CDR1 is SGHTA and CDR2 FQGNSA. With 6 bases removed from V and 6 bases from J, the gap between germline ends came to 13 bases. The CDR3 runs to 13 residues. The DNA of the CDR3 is TGTGCCAGCAGGCCACTGGGTGACGATACGCAGTATTTT. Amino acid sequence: CASRPLGDDTQYF.

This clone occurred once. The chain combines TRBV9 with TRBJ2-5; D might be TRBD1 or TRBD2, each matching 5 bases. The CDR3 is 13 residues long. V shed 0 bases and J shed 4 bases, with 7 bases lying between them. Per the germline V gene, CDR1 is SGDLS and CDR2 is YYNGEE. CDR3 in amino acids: CASSVGGIETQYF. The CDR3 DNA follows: TGTGCCAGCAGCGTAGGGGGGATAGAGACCCAGTACTTC.

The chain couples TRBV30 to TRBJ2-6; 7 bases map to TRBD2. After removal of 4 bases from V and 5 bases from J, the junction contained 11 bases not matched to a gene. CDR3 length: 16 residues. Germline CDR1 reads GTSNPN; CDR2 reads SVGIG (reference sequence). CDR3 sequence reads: CAWNRGLAGRANVLTF. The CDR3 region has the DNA TGTGCCTGGAATCGGGGTTTAGCGGGTAGGGCCAACGTCCTGACTTTC.

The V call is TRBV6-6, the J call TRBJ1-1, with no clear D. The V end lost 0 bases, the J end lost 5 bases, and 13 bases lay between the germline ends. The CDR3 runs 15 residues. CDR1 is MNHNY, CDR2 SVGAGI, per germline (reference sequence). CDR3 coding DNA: TGTGCCAGCAGTTACTCGACGTCGGGTTCGACTGAAGCTTTCTTT. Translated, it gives CASSYSTSGSTEAFF.

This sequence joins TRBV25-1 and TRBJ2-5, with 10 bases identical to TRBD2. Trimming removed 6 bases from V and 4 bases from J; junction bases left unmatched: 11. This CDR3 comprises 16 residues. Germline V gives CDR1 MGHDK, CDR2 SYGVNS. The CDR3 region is CASSLAGGSVGETQYF. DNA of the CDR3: TGTGCCAGCAGCTTAGCGGGAGGCTCGGTGGGAGAGACCCAGTACTTC. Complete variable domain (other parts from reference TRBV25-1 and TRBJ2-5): EADIYQTPRYLVIGTGKKITLECSQTMGHDKMYWYQQDPGMELHLIHYSYGVNSTEKGDLSSESTVSRIRTEHFPLTLESARPSHTSQYLCASSLAGGSVGETQYFGPGTRLLVL.

In DNA form, the CDR3 reads TGTGCCAGCAGCCCGGGACAGGGGAACTACGAGCAGTACTTC. Its translation is CASSPGQGNYEQYF. The chain has TRBV6-6 and TRBJ2-7; 10 bases align to TRBD1. The CDR3 has 14 amino acids. Trimming at V came to 6 bases and at J to 3 bases, leaving 5 bases not matched to a gene. Germline lookup yields CDR1 MNHNY and CDR2 SVGAGI (reference sequence).

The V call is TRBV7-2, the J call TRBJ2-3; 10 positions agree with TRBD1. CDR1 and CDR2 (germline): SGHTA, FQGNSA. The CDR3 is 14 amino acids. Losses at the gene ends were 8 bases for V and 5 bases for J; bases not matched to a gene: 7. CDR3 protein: CASLRQGAGDTQYF. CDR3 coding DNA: TGTGCCAGCCTCAGACAGGGGGCGGGAGATACGCAGTATTTT.

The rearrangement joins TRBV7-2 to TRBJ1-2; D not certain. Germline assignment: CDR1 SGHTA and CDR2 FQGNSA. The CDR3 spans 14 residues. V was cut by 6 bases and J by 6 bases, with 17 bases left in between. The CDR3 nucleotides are TGTGCCAGCAGGTCTCCGTGGGCACGGGATGGCTACACCTTC. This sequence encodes CASRSPWARDGYTF.

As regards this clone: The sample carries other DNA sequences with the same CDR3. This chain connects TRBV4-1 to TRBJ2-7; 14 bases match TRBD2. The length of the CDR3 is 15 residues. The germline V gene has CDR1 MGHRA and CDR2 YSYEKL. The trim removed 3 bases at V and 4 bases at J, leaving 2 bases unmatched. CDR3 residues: CASSHGLAGGYEQYF. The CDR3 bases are TGCGCCAGCAGCCACGGACTAGCGGGAGGTTACGAGCAGTACTTC.

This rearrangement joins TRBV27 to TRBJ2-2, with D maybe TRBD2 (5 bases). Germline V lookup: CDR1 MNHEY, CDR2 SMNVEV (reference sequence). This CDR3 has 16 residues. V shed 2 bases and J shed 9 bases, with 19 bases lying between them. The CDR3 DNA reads TGTGCCAGCAGTTTAGATCGAGCGGCAGGAGGACGGGAGCTGTTTTTT. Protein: CASSLDRAAGGRELFF.

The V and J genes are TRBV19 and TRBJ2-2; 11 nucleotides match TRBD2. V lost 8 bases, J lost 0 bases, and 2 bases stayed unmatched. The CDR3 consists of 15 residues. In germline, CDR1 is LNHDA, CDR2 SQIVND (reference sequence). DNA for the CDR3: TGTGCCAGTGGACTAGCGGGCGCGAACACCGGGGAGCTGTTTTTT. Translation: CASGLAGANTGELFF.

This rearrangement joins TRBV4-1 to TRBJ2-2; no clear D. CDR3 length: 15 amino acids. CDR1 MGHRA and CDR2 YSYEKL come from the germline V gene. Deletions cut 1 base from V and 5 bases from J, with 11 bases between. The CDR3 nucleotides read TGCGCCAGCAGCCAAGTAGGATTGAAAACCGGGGAGCTGTTTTTT. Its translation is CASSQVGLKTGELFF.

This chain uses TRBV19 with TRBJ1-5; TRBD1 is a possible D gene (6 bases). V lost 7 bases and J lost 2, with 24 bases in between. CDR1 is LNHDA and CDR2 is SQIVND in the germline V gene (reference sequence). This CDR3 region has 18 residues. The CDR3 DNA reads TGTGCCAGTAAGGTCGTCTTTACGGGGGGCTCGGGCAATCAGCCCCAGCATTTT. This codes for CASKVVFTGGSGNQPQHF.

CDR3 coding DNA: TGTGCCAGTAGTAATCTTGGTTTGGTGGGAGCCACAGATACGCAGTATTTT. It is translated as CASSNLGLVGATDTQYF. V usage is TRBV19 and J usage is TRBJ2-3; a weak D match, TRBD2 (5 bases). With 4 bases removed from V and 2 bases from J, the gap between germline ends came to 19 bases. Germline V CDR1 and CDR2: LNHDA, SQIVND (reference sequence). The CDR3 loop spans 17 amino acids.

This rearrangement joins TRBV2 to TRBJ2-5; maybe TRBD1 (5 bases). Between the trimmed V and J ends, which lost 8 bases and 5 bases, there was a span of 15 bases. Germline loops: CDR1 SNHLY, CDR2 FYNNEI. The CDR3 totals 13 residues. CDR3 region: CASGSGSGETQYF. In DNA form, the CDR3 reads TGTGCCAGCGGTTCAGGGTCGGGCGAGACCCAGTACTTC.

The CDR3 coding sequence is TGCGCCAGCAGCTTGGGGGTCACCGGGGAGCTGTTTTTT. Protein product: CASSLGVTGELFF. The gene calls are TRBV5-1 and TRBJ2-2; D remains ambiguous. Trimming took 0 bases from V and 4 from J, leaving 4 bases between them. The germline V gene encodes CDR1 SGHRS and CDR2 YFSETQ. This CDR3 comprises 13 residues.

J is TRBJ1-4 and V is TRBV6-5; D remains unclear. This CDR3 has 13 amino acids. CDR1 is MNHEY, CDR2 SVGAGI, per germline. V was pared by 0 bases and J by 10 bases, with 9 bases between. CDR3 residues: CASSYSKGGKLFF. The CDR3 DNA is TGTGCCAGCAGTTACTCGAAGGGCGGAAAACTGTTTTTT.

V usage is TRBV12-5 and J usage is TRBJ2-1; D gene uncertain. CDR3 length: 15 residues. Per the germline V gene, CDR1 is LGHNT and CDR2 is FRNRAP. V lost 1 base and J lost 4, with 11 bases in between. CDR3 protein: CASGLGSGSYNEQFF. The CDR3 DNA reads TGTGCTAGTGGTTTGGGATCCGGGTCATACAATGAGCAGTTCTTC.

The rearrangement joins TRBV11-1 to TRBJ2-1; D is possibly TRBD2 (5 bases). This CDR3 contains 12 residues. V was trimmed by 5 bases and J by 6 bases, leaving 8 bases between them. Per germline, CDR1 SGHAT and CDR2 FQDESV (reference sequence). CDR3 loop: CASSPSGNEQFF. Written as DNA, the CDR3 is TGTGCCAGCAGCCCCAGCGGCAATGAGCAGTTCTTC.